Below are 15 T cell receptor beta chains sequenced from a single sample in a study of CD4 T cells in relation to SARS-CoV-2 and coronaviruses. Before the COVID-19 pandemic, during about 2011-2019, CD4+ T cells were taken from unexposed donors. The cells were cultured for about ten days before CD4+ T cells were isolated. For these receptors, no antigen is known. Repertoires were generated with immunoSEQ multiplex PCR, while TCRdb's copy carries only in-frame clones and drops some. The sample has 15,000 to 25,000 clones, roughly four fifths seen once. The sequencing input was CD4+ T cells from PBMCs, cultured in vitro. The receptors here all came from a human donor in good health.

This clone appeared a single time. V is TRBV9 and J is TRBJ1-6, with D tentatively TRBD1 (6 bases). Trimming removed 3 bases at V and 6 bases at J, with 19 bases between. The CDR3 spans 17 residues. Germline-derived CDR1 and CDR2 are SGDLS and YYNGEE. For the CDR3, the DNA is TGTGCCAGCAGCGCCCCTCAGGGGAACGGGGGTAATTCACCCCTCCACTTT. Protein: CASSAPQGNGGNSPLHF. Complete variable domain (other parts from reference TRBV9 and TRBJ1-6): DSGVTQTPKHLITATGQRVTLRCSPRSGDLSVYWYQQSLDQGLQFLIQYYNGEERAKGNILERFSAQQFPDLHSELNLSSLELGDSALYFCASSAPQGNGGNSPLHFGNGTRLTVT.

The genes are TRBV11-2 and TRBJ2-7, with TRBD1 identical over 10 bases. J gave up 4 bases and V 5 bases, and 11 bases lay outside the gene matches. This CDR3 has 16 amino acids. The germline gives CDR1 SGHAT, CDR2 FQNNGV. CDR3 sequence (DNA): TGTGCCAGCAGCCAAGGGGCGGGACAGGGGTCTTACGAGCAGTACTTC. Protein: CASSQGAGQGSYEQYF. Full variable domain (rest looked up from reference TRBV11-2 and TRBJ2-7): EAGVAQSPRYKIIEKRQSVAFWCNPISGHATLYWYQQILGQGPKLLIQFQNNGVVDDSQLPKDRFSAERLKGVDSTLKIQPAKLEDSAVYLCASSQGAGQGSYEQYFGPGTRLTVT.

V gene TRBV6-5 combines with J gene TRBJ2-5; 9 nucleotides agree with TRBD1. Trimming removed 6 bases from V and 4 bases from J; junction bases left unmatched: 0. This CDR3 is 12 amino acids long. Germline values: CDR1 MNHEY, CDR2 SVGAGI. CDR3 region: CASRTGGETQYF. CDR3 bases: TGTGCCAGCAGGACAGGGGGAGAGACCCAGTACTTC.

J is TRBJ2-3 and V is TRBV19; 9 nucleotides line up with TRBD2. The ends lost 6 bases at V and 6 bases at J; junction bases unmatched: 1. In germline, CDR1 is LNHDA, CDR2 SQIVND (reference sequence). This CDR3 comprises 12 residues. The CDR3 protein is CASRGLADTQYF. The DNA for the CDR3 is TGTGCCAGTAGGGGACTAGCTGATACGCAGTATTTT. Using reference TRBV19 and TRBJ2-3 for the parts outside the CDR3, the full variable domain is DGGITQSPKYLFRKEGQNVTLSCEQNLNHDAMYWYRQDPGQGLRLIYYSQIVNDFQKGDIAEGYSVSREKKESFPLTVTSAQKNPTAFYLCASRGLADTQYFGPGTRLTVL.

This clone has a handful of counts. V usage is TRBV6-5 and J usage is TRBJ2-3; weak D call: TRBD2 (6 bases). This CDR3 comprises 13 residues. V lost 8 bases and J 6 bases, leaving 15 bases between the germline ends. Germline CDR1 MNHEY, CDR2 SVGAGI. CDR3 coding DNA: TGTGCCAGCGGGGACTTCCTAGGGGATACGCAGTATTTT. It codes for CASGDFLGDTQYF.

This clone appeared once. The rearrangement links TRBV19 to TRBJ1-4; D is uncertain. CDR3 length equals 16 residues. Germline assignment: CDR1 LNHDA and CDR2 SQIVND (reference sequence). V lost 3 bases to trimming and J lost 5 bases, with 16 bases between them. The CDR3 DNA reads as TGTGCCAGTAGTATTTCAGGCCAGCCGCCAAATGAAAAACTGTTTTTT. Its translation is CASSISGQPPNEKLFF.

The CDR3: CASSLYFLAQGVEAFF. CDR3 nucleotide sequence: TGTGCCAGCAGCTTGTACTTCTTGGCTCAGGGAGTTGAAGCTTTCTTT. This rearrangement joins TRBV5-5 to TRBJ1-1; TRBD1 is a possible D gene (5 bases). The CDR3 covers 16 residues. Trimming pared 1 base from V and 7 bases from J, leaving 20 bases between. Germline V gene lookup returns CDR1 SGHKS and CDR2 YYEKEE (reference sequence).

The genes are TRBV5-1 and TRBJ2-2; TRBD2 aligns across 8 bases. From germline, CDR1 is SGHRS and CDR2 YFSETQ. Losses at the gene ends were 0 bases for V and 1 base for J; bases not matched to a gene: 2. The CDR3 is made up of 16 amino acids. The CDR3 spells CASSLELAGNTGELFF. The DNA of the CDR3 is TGCGCCAGCAGCTTGGAGCTAGCGGGGAACACCGGGGAGCTGTTTTTT.

This clone was seen more than once but under ten times. The chain uses TRBV7-2 and TRBJ2-7; 8 nucleotides align to TRBD2. The CDR3 is 17 amino acids. Germline assignment: CDR1 SGHTA and CDR2 FQGNSA. V was pared by 1 base and J by 2 bases, with 10 bases of the junction left unmatched. CDR3 amino acids: CASSLGAATGGTYEQYF. Here the CDR3 DNA reads TGTGCCAGCAGCTTAGGGGCCGCGACGGGGGGGACCTACGAGCAGTACTTC.

The chain links TRBV2 to TRBJ2-5; unclear D gene. Trimming shortened V by 8 bases and J by 5 bases, and 18 bases separated the two germline ends. Germline CDR1 and CDR2: SNHLY and FYNNEI. The CDR3 spans 14 residues. The CDR3 spells CASGLRSDAETQYF. DNA for the CDR3: TGTGCCAGCGGTCTAAGATCTGACGCGGAGACCCAGTACTTC. Variable domain in full (rest from reference TRBV2 and TRBJ2-5): EPEVTQTPSHQVTQMGQEVILRCVPISNHLYFYWYRQILGQKVEFLVSFYNNEISEKSEIFDDQFSVERPDGSNFTLKIRSTKLEDSAMYFCASGLRSDAETQYFGPGTRLLVL.

Only a few counts were recorded for this clone. The chain recombines TRBV9 with TRBJ2-7; 10 positions match TRBD2. The CDR3 loop spans 14 amino acids. Germline trimming cut 0 bases from V and 9 bases from J; bases unmatched to any gene: 6. Germline V gene sequence: CDR1 SGDLS, CDR2 YYNGEE. The CDR3 sequence: CASSVGASGSGQYF. The CDR3 DNA sequence: TGTGCCAGCAGCGTAGGCGCTAGCGGGAGCGGGCAGTACTTC.

This chain links TRBV12-3 or TRBV12-4 with TRBJ2-7, with D hard to call. This CDR3 comprises 12 residues. V was clipped by 5 bases and J by 6 bases, with 11 bases between them. CDR3 sequence: CASSKIPLEQYF. In DNA form, the CDR3 reads TGTGCCAGCAGTAAGATCCCCCTCGAGCAGTACTTC.

The chain has TRBV5-4 and TRBJ2-5, with TRBD2 identical over 9 bases. The ends lost 4 bases at V and 5 bases at J; junction bases unmatched: 6. Germline loops: CDR1 SGHNT, CDR2 YYREEE (reference sequence). This CDR3 spans 14 amino acids. The CDR3: CASSRTSEGETQYF. For the CDR3, the DNA is TGTGCCAGCAGCAGGACTAGCGAAGGGGAGACCCAGTACTTC. Full variable domain (remainder filled in from reference TRBV5-4 and TRBJ2-5): ETGVTQSPTHLIKTRGQQVTLRCSSQSGHNTVSWYQQALGQGPQFIFQYYREEENGRGNFPPRFSGLQFPNYSSELNVNALELDDSALYLCASSRTSEGETQYFGPGTRLLVL.

The chain employs TRBV7-7 and TRBJ2-3, with D possibly matching TRBD2 (5 bases). V lost 1 base and J lost 6, with 8 bases in between. The CDR3 has 13 amino acids. Per germline, CDR1 SSHAT and CDR2 FNYEAQ (reference sequence). Here the CDR3 DNA reads TGTGCCAGCAGCTTAGGCGGGCTTGATACGCAGTATTTT. Residues: CASSLGGLDTQYF.

This rearrangement joins TRBV18 to TRBJ2-3, with D perhaps TRBD1 or TRBD2 (5 bases each). V lost 6 bases to trimming and J lost 2 bases, with 9 bases between them. CDR1 and CDR2 from the germline V gene are KGHSH and LQKENI. The CDR3 length is 13 residues. The CDR3 protein is CASSKGPTDTQYF. CDR3 coding DNA: TGTGCCAGCTCCAAGGGACCCACAGATACGCAGTATTTT.